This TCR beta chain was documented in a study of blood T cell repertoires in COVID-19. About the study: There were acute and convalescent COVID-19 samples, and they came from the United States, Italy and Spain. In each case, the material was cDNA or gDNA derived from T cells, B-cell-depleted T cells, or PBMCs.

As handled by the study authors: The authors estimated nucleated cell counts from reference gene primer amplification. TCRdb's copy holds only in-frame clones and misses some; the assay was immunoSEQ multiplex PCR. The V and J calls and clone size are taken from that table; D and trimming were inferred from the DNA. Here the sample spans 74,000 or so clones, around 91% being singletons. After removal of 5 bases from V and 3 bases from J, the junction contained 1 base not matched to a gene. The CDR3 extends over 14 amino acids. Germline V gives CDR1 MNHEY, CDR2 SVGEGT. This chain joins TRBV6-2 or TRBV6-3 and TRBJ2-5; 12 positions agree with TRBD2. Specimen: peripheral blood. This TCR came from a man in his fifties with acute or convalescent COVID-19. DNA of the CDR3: TGTGCCAGCAGTCGACTAGCGGGAGAAGAGACCCAGTACTTC. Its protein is CASSRLAGEETQYF.